Sequencing of this T cell receptor (beta chain) was carried out in a study of blood T cell repertoires in COVID-19. Germline V gene lookup returns CDR1 MNHEY and CDR2 SVGAGI. This CDR3 has 15 amino acids. V lost 4 bases to trimming and J lost 2 bases, with 9 bases between them. Authors' data handling: Nucleated cell number was recorded as an estimate derived from reference gene primer amplification. TCRdb's copy holds only in-frame clones and misses some; the assay was immunoSEQ multiplex PCR. Clone size and V and J calls were adopted from that table, with D and trimming inferred from the DNA. The sample has approximately 170,000 clones, 86% seen once; the top ten hold approximately 10%.

The sequenced sample consisted of peripheral blood. The chain joins TRBV6-5 to TRBJ1-6, with D unclear. The receptor's source is a woman aged 55-69 years with COVID-19, enrolled during active disease. The CDR3: CASSLTRTYNSPLHF. The CDR3 DNA reads as TGTGCCAGCAGTTTGACGCGGACCTATAATTCACCCCTCCACTTT.